What follows are 15 T cell receptor beta chains derived from one specimen sequenced in a study of shared clonotypes between healthy human individuals. Terminally differentiated effector memory CD45RA+ cells were left out of the naive CD8 fraction, which was CD45RO-negative and positively selected for CCR7. Sequencing was performed with immunoSEQ multiplex PCR; in TCRdb, only in-frame clones are kept and a portion is missing. The sample lists just over 2,000,000 clones, about 95% occurring once. The sample comprised naive CD8+ T cells sorted from blood. The source is a man aged 18 to 35 in good health.

V usage is TRBV18 and J usage is TRBJ2-7; no reliable D call. In germline, CDR1 is KGHSH, CDR2 LQKENI. This CDR3 is built from 16 residues. Trimming took off 3 bases at V and 3 bases at J, with 18 bases between the two ends. The CDR3 DNA reads as TGTGCCAGCTCACCCTCGACCACATGGGTGGACTACGAGCAGTACTTC. Translated: CASSPSTTWVDYEQYF.

V gene TRBV6-1 combines with J gene TRBJ2-5; D gene unclear. The CDR3 covers 13 residues. Trimming cost V 8 bases and J 0 bases, with 10 bases left between them. Germline V gene lookup returns CDR1 MNHNS and CDR2 SASEGT. CDR3 bases: TGTGCCAGCCTTACAGTGTACCAAGAGACCCAGTACTTC. This codes for CASLTVYQETQYF.

The chain is built from TRBV10-2 and TRBJ1-1, with D tentatively TRBD1 (5 bases). The CDR3 runs to 15 residues. Germline loops: CDR1 WSHSY, CDR2 SAAADI. V gave up 8 bases and J gave up 0 bases, with 16 bases separating them. CDR3 loop: CASGDGRGMNTEAFF. The CDR3 DNA reads TGCGCCAGCGGGGACGGGCGGGGGATGAACACTGAAGCTTTCTTT.

CDR3: CASSYAPGQGYEQYF. CDR3 coding DNA: TGTGCCAGCAGCTACGCGCCGGGACAGGGCTACGAGCAGTACTTC. This chain joins TRBV9 and TRBJ2-7; TRBD1 matches at 9 bases. The J segment lost 3 bases and the V segment lost 4 bases, leaving 8 bases of the junction unmatched. Germline lookup yields CDR1 SGDLS and CDR2 YYNGEE. The CDR3 runs 15 residues.

The genes are TRBV5-8 and TRBJ2-7; D is uncertain. Germline CDR1 and CDR2: SGHTS and YDEGEE. The CDR3 length is 16 residues. Trimming stripped 0 bases from V and 6 bases from J, with 19 bases between. The CDR3 DNA sequence: TGTGCCAGCAGCTTGGCAACGGGCACGGATAGATTCGAGCAGTACTTC. It is translated as CASSLATGTDRFEQYF.

This chain uses TRBV29-1 with TRBJ2-3, with 7 nucleotides matching TRBD2. There are 16 residues in the CDR3. Germline V CDR1 and CDR2: SQVTM, ANQGSEA. V trimming: 4 bases; J trimming: 2 bases; junction bases outside the gene matches: 12. CDR3 nucleotide sequence: TGCAGCGTTGTGGGGGTGGAAAGCGGGGCCACAGATACGCAGTATTTT. Its translation: CSVVGVESGATDTQYF.

This sequence joins TRBV6-1 and TRBJ2-7; D is undetermined. V shed 1 base and J shed 3 bases, with 13 bases lying between them. The length of the CDR3 is 15 residues. Per the germline V gene, CDR1 is MNHNS and CDR2 is SASEGT. CDR3 region: CASSEGYEPYYEQYF. The CDR3 DNA is TGTGCCAGCAGTGAAGGGTACGAGCCTTACTACGAGCAGTACTTC.

J is TRBJ2-7 and V is TRBV29-1; TRBD1 is a possible D gene (6 bases). The CDR3 sequence is 13 residues long. V gave up 1 base and J gave up 4 bases, with 11 bases separating them. Germline CDR1 is SQVTM and CDR2 is ANQGSEA. As DNA, the CDR3 is TGCAGCGTTGAAGTTTCAGGGGCATACGAGCAGTACTTC. This gives the protein CSVEVSGAYEQYF.

With respect to this clone: Other nucleotide sequences from this sample produce the same CDR3. The chain links TRBV4-3 to TRBJ2-7, with D unclear. Germline CDR1 reads LGHNA; CDR2 reads YSLEER. CDR3 length: 11 amino acids. With 1 base removed from V and 6 bases from J, the gap between germline ends came to 4 bases. The CDR3 nucleotides are TGCGCCAGCAGCCAAGGGGTCGAGCAGTACTTC. This gives the protein CASSQGVEQYF.

V gene TRBV7-9 combines with J gene TRBJ1-1, with TRBD1 as a possible D gene (6 bases). V lost 3 bases and J lost 0, with 20 bases in between. The germline V gene has CDR1 SEHNR and CDR2 FQNEAQ (reference sequence). CDR3 length: 18 residues. CDR3 loop: CASSFVGGPFQMNTEAFF. DNA for the CDR3: TGTGCCAGCAGCTTTGTGGGGGGGCCCTTTCAAATGAACACTGAAGCTTTCTTT.

This clone was detected once. The chain combines TRBV29-1 with TRBJ2-5, with TRBD1 matching over 8 bases. V lost 4 bases to trimming and J lost 0 bases; unmatched junction nucleotides: 1. The germline V gene encodes CDR1 SQVTM and CDR2 ANQGSEA. The CDR3 sequence is 13 residues long. The CDR3 here is CSVGQGNQETQYF. CDR3 nucleotides: TGCAGCGTTGGACAGGGGAACCAAGAGACCCAGTACTTC.

The rearrangement uses TRBV27 and TRBJ1-3, with D unclear. V lost 6 bases and J 0 bases, leaving 15 bases between the germline ends. CDR3 length: 16 residues. Germline CDR1 MNHEY, CDR2 SMNVEV (reference sequence). The CDR3 region is CASSPPRCLSGNTIYF. CDR3 nucleotide sequence: TGTGCCAGCAGCCCCCCCCGCTGCCTCTCTGGAAACACCATATATTTT.

The chain links TRBV11-2 to TRBJ2-5; D possibly uses TRBD1 or TRBD2 (6 bases each). The CDR3 consists of 16 residues. Germline assignment: CDR1 SGHAT and CDR2 FQNNGV. V was shortened by 5 bases and J by 2 bases, with 18 bases between the two germline ends. This CDR3 is CASSPLWGAGQETQYF. In DNA, the CDR3 is TGTGCCAGCAGCCCGTTATGGGGGGCGGGACAAGAGACCCAGTACTTC.

The V call is TRBV27, the J call TRBJ2-1, with a possible D match to TRBD1 (5 bases). V lost 4 bases, J lost 6 bases, and 10 bases lay in between. CDR3 length: 13 amino acids. CDR1 MNHEY and CDR2 SMNVEV come from the germline V gene (reference sequence). CDR3 in amino acids: CASSSSGFNEQFF. As DNA, the CDR3 is TGTGCCAGCAGTTCGTCAGGGTTCAATGAGCAGTTCTTC.

The V call is TRBV7-2, the J call TRBJ1-5; D gene uncertain. Germline-derived CDR1 and CDR2 are SGHTA and FQGNSA. V was clipped by 6 bases and J by 4 bases, with 19 bases between them. The CDR3 length is 16 residues. CDR3 nucleotide sequence: TGTGCCAGCAGTCATGGGAGTTCATCCGCAAATCAGCCCCAGCATTTT. This sequence encodes CASSHGSSSANQPQHF. The full variable domain, rest sourced from reference TRBV7-2 and TRBJ1-5, is GAGVSQSPSNKVTEKGKDVELRCDPISGHTALYWYRQSLGQGLEFLIYFQGNSAPDKSGLPSDRFSAERTGGSVSTLTIQRTQQEDSAVYLCASSHGSSSANQPQHFGDGTRLSIL.